This record looks at one T cell receptor (beta chain) sequence and its context. Unique molecular identifiers were built into the TCRbeta library. Each CDR3 protein gets one entry after TCRdb re-called the PCR reads with MiXCR. In the table there are 440,000 or so distinct CDR3 sequences, 43% of which are singletons. This sample was taken from a study of T-cell reconstitution after alpha-beta-depleted transplantation in children. The CDR3 runs to 15 residues. V lost 3 bases and J 4 bases, leaving 12 bases between the germline ends. This TCR was recovered from a girl between 2 and 10 years old with aplastic anemia, due to receive a stem cell transplant. The chain couples TRBV12-3 or TRBV12-4 to TRBJ2-2; D remains unclear. The specimen comprised PBMCs, sampled before TCRalphabeta/CD19-depleted stem cell transplant. CDR3 protein: CASSFQRDFTGELFF. CDR3 in DNA: TGTGCCAGCAGTTTTCAAAGAGACTTCACCGGGGAGCTGTTTTTT.